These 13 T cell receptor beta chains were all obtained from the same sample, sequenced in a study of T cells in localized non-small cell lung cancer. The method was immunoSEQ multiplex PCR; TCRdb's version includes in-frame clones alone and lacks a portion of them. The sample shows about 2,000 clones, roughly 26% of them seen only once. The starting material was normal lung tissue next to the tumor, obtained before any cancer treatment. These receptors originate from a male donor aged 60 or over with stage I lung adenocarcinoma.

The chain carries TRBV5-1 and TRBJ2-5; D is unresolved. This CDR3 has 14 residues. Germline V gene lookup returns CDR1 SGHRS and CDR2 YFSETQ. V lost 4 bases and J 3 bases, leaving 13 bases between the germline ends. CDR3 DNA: TGCGCCAGCAGCCTCTTGTCCGAGGAAGAGACCCAGTACTTC. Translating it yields CASSLLSEEETQYF.

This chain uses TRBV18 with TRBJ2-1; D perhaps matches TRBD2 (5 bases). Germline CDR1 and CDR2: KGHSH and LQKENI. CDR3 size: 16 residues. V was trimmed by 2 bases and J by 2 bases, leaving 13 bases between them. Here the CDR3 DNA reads TGTGCCAGCTCACCAAAGGAGGTAAGAGCCTACAATGAGCAGTTCTTC. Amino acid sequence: CASSPKEVRAYNEQFF.

CDR3 nucleotides: TGTGCCAGCAGTCCTGACAGGGGCGATACGCAGTATTTT. Its protein is CASSPDRGDTQYF. The chain carries TRBV14 and TRBJ2-3; TRBD1 matches at 8 bases. V shed 6 bases, J shed 6 bases, and the junction held 5 bases outside the gene matches. The CDR3 has 13 amino acids. Germline CDR1 SGHDN, CDR2 FVKESK.

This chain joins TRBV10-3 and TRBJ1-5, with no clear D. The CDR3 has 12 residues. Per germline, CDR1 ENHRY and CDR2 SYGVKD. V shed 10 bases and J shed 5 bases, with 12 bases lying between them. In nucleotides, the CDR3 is TGTGCCAGCGAGGACTCCTATCAGCCCCAGCATTTT. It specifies CASEDSYQPQHF.

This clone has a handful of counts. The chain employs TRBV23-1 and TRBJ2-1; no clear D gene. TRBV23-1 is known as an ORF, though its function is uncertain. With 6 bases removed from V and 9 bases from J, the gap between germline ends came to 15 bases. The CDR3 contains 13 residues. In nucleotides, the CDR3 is TGCGCCAGCAGCTTGAGTAGCACAAGTGAGCAGTTCTTC. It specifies CASSLSSTSEQFF.

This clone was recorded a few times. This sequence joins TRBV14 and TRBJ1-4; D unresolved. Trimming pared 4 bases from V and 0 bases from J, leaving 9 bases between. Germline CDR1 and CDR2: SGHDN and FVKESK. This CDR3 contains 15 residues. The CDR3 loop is CASSRGKATNEKLFF. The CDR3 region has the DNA TGTGCCAGCAGCCGCGGAAAGGCAACTAATGAAAAACTGTTTTTT.

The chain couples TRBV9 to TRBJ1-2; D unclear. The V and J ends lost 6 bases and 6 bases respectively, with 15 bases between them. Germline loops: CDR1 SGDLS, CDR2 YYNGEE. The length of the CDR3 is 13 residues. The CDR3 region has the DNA TGTGCCAGCACCCTTGGCCCCCTAGATGGCTACACCTTC. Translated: CASTLGPLDGYTF.

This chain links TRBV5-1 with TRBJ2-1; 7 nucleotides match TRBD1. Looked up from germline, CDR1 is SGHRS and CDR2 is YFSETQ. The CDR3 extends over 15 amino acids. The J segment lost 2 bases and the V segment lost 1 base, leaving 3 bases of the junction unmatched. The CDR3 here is CASSLTGAAYNEQFF. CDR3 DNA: TGCGCCAGCAGCTTGACAGGGGCGGCCTACAATGAGCAGTTCTTC.

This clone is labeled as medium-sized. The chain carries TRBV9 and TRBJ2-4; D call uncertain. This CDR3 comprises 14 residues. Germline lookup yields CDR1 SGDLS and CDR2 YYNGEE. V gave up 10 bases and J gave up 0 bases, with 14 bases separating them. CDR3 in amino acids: CASERDSAKNIQYF. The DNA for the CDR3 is TGTGCCTCTGAAAGGGATTCAGCCAAAAACATTCAGTACTTC.

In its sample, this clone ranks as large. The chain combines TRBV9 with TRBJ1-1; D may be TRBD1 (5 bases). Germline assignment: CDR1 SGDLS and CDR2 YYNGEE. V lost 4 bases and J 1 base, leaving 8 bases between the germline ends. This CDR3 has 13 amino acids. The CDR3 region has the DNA TGTGCCAGCAGCACCACAGGGAACACTGAAGCTTTCTTT. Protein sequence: CASSTTGNTEAFF.

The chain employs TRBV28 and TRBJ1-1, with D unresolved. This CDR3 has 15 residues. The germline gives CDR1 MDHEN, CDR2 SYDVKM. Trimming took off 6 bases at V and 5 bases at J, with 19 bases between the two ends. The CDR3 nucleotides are TGTGCCAGCAGCTTGGCCGGGTCATGGGGAACTGAAGCTTTCTTT. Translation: CASSLAGSWGTEAFF.

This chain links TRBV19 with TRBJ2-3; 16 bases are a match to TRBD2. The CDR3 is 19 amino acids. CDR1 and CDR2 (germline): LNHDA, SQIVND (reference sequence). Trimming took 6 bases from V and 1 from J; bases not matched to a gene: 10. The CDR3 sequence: CASSLQGLAGGPGTDTQYF. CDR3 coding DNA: TGTGCCAGTAGCCTTCAGGGACTAGCGGGGGGGCCTGGCACAGATACGCAGTATTTT.

The CDR3 DNA is TGTGCCAGCAGTCATTCTACGAGGGTTGTTCAGCCCCAGCATTTT. Translated, it gives CASSHSTRVVQPQHF. J is TRBJ1-5 and V is TRBV28; D gene uncertain. The germline V gene has CDR1 MDHEN and CDR2 SYDVKM. Trimming shortened V by 5 bases and J by 6 bases, and 17 bases separated the two germline ends. This CDR3 comprises 15 residues.